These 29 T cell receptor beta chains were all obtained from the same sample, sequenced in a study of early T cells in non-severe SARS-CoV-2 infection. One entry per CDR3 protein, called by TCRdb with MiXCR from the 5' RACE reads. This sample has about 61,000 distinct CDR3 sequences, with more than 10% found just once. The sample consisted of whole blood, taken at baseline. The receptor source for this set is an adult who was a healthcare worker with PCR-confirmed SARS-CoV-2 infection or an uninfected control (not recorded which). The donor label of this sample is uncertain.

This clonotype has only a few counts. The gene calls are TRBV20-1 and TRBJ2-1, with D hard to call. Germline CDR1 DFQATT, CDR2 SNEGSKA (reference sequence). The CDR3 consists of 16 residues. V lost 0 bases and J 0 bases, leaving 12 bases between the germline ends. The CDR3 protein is CSARDSTYASYNEQFF. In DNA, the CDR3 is TGCAGTGCTAGAGACTCGACATATGCCTCCTACAATGAGCAGTTCTTC.

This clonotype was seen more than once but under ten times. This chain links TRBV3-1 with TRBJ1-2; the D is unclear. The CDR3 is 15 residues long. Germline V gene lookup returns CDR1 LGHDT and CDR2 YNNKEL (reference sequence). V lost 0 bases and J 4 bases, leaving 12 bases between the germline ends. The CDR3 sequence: CASSQDGVVAYGYTF. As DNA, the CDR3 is TGTGCCAGCAGCCAAGATGGGGTGGTCGCCTATGGCTACACCTTC.

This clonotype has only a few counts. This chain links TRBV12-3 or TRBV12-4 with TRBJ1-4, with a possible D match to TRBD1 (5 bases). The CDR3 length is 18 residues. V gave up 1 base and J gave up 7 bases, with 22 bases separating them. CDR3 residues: CASSLGQGVVPRGEKLFF. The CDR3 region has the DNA TGTGCCAGCAGTTTAGGCCAGGGAGTCGTTCCGCGGGGTGAAAAACTGTTTTTT.

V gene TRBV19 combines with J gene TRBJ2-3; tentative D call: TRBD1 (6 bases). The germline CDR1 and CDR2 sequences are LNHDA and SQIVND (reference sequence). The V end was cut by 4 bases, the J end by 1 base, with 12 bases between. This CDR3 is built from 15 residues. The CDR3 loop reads CASSKQQGGTDTQYF. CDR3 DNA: TGTGCCAGTAGTAAACAACAGGGCGGCACAGATACGCAGTATTTT.

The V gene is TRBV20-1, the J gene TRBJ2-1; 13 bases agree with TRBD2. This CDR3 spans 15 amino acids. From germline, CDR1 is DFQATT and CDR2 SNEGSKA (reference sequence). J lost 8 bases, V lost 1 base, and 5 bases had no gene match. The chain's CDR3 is CSARGTSGGAYEQFF. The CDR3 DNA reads TGCAGTGCTAGAGGTACTAGCGGGGGGGCCTATGAGCAGTTCTTC.

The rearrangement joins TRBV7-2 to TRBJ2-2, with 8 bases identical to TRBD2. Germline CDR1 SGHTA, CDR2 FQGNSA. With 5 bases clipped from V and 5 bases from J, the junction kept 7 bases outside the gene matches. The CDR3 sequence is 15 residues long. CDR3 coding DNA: TGTGCCAGCAGCCAGACCGGGACTAGAACCGGGGAGCTGTTTTTT. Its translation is CASSQTGTRTGELFF. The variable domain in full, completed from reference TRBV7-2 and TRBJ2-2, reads GAGVSQSPSNKVTEKGKDVELRCDPISGHTALYWYRQSLGQGLEFLIYFQGNSAPDKSGLPSDRFSAERTGGSVSTLTIQRTQQEDSAVYLCASSQTGTRTGELFFGEGSRLTVL.

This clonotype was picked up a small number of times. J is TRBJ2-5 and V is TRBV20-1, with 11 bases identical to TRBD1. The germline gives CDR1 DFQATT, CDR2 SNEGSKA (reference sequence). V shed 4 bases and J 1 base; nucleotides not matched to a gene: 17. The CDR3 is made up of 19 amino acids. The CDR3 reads CSAKRAGQGASKFQETQYF. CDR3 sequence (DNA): TGCAGTGCTAAAAGGGCAGGACAGGGGGCCTCTAAGTTCCAAGAGACCCAGTACTTC.

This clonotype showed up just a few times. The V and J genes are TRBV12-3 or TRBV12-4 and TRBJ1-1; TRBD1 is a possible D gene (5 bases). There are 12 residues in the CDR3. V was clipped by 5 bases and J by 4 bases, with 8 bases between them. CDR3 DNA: TGTGCCAGCAGTCAACAGGTCACTGAAGCTTTCTTT. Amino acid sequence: CASSQQVTEAFF.

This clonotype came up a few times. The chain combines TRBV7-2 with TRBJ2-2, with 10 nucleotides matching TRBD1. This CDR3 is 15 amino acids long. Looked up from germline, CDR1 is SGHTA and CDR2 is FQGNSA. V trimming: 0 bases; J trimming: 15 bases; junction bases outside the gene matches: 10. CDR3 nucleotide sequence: TGTGCCAGCAGCTTAGCGCTAAGGGGACAGGGGTCGATGTTTTTT. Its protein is CASSLALRGQGSMFF.

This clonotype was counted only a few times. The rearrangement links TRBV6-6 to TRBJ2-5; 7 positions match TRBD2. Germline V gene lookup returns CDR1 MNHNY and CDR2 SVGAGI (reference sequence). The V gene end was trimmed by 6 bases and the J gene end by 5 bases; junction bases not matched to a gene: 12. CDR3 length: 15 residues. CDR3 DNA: TGTGCCAGCAGCCTTAGCGGGTGGCTTTCGGAGACCCAGTACTTC. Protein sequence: CASSLSGWLSETQYF.

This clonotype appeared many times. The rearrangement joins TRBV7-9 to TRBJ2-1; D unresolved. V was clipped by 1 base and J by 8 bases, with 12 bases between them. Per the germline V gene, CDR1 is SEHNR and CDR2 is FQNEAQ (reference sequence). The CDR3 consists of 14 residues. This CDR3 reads CASSLDLRKYEQFF. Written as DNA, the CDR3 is TGTGCCAGCAGCTTAGACCTCCGGAAGTATGAGCAGTTCTTC.

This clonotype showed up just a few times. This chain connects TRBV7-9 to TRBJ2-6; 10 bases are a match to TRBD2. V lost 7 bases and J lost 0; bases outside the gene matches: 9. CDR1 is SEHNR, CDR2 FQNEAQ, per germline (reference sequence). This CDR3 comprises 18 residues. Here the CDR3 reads CASNGLAEYNSGANVLTF. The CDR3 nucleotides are TGTGCCAGCAACGGACTAGCGGAATATAACTCTGGGGCCAACGTCCTGACTTTC.

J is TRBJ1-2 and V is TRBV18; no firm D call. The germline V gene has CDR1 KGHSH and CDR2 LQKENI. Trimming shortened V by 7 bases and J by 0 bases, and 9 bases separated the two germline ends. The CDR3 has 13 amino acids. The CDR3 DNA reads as TGTGCCAGCTTGAGCGGAGCTAACTATGGCTACACCTTC. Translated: CASLSGANYGYTF. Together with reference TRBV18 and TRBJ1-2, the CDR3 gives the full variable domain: NAGVMQNPRHLVRRRGQEARLRCSPMKGHSHVYWYRQLPEEGLKFMVYLQKENIIDESGMPKERFSAEFPKEGPSILRIQQVVRGDSAAYFCASLSGANYGYTFGSGTRLTVV.

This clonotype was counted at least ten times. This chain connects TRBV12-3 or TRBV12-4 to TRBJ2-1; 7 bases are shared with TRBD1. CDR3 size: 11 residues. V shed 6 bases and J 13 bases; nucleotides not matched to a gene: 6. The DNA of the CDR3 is TGTGCCAGCAGCCCTGGACAGGATCAGTTCTTC. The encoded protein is CASSPGQDQFF.

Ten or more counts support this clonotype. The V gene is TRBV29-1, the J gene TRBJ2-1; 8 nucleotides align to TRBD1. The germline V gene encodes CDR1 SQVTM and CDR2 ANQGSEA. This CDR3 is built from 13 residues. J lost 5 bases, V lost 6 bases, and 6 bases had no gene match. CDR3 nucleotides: TGCAGCGTCGGACAGGGAAGAGACAATGAGCAGTTCTTC. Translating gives CSVGQGRDNEQFF.

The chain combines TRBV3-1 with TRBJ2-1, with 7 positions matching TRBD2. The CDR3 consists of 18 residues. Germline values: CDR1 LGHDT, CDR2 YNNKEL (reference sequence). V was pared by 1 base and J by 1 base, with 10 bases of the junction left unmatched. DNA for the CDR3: TGTGCCAGCAGCCAAGTCGGGCTCGGGCGGGGGTCCTACAATGAGCAGTTCTTC. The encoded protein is CASSQVGLGRGSYNEQFF.

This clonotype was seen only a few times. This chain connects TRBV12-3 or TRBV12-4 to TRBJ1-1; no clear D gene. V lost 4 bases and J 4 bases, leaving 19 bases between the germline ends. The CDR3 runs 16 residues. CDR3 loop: CASSSFFERAGTEAFF. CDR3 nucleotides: TGTGCCAGCAGTTCCTTTTTTGAGCGGGCGGGCACTGAAGCTTTCTTT.

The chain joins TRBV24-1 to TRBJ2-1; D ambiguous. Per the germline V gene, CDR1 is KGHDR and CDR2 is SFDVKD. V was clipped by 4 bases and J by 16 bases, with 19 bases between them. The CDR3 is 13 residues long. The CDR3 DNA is TGTGCCACCAGTGACCGCGGACCTCGAGGTCTCTTCTTC. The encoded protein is CATSDRGPRGLFF.

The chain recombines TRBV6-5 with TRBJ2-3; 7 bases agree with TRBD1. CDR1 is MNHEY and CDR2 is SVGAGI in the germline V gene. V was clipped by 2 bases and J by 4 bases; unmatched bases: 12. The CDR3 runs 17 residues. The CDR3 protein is CASSYMVRDREPDTQYF. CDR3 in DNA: TGTGCCAGCAGTTACATGGTCCGGGACAGAGAACCAGATACGCAGTATTTT.

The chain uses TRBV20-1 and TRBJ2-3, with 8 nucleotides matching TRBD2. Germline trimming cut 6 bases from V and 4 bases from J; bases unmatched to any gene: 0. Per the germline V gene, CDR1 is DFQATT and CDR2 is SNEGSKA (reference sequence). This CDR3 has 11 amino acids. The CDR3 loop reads CSAGGADTQYF. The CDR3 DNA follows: TGCAGTGCCGGGGGGGCAGATACGCAGTATTTT.

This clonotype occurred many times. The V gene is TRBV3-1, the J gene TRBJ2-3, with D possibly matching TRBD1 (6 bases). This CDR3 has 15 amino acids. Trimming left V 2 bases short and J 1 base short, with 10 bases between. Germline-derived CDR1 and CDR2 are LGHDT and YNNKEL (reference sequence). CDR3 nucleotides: TGTGCCAGCAGCCAACCCAGGGGCGGCACAGATACGCAGTATTTT. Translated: CASSQPRGGTDTQYF.

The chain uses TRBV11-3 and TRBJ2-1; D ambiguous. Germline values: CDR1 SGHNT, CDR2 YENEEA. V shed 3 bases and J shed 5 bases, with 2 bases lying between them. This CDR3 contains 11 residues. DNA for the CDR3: TGTGCCAGCAGCTTGGACAATGAGCAGTTCTTC. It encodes CASSLDNEQFF.

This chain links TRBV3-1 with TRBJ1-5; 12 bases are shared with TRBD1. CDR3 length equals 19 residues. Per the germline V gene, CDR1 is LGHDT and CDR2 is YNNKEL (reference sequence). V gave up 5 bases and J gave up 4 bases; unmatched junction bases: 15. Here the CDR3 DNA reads TGTGCCAGCAGCTACTCCGGGACAGGGGGCCCGATTTCGAATCAGCCCCAGCATTTT. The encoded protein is CASSYSGTGGPISNQPQHF.

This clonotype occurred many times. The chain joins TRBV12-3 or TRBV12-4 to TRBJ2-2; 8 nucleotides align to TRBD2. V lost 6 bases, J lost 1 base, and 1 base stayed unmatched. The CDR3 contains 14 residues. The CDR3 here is CASSLAGNTGELFF. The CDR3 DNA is TGTGCCAGCAGCCTAGCGGGGAACACCGGGGAGCTGTTTTTT.

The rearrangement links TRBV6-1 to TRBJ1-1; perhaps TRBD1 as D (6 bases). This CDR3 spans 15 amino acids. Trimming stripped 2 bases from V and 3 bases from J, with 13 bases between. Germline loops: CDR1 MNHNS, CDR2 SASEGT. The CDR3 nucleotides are TGTGCCAGCAGTGAAAGGAAGGGGGTTTACACTGAAGCTTTCTTT. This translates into CASSERKGVYTEAFF.

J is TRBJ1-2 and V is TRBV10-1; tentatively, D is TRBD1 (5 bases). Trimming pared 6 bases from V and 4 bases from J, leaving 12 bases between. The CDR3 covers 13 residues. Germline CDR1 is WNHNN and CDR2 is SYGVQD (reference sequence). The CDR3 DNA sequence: TGCGCCAGCAGCCCTCAGGGCTCCTATGGCTACACCTTC. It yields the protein CASSPQGSYGYTF.

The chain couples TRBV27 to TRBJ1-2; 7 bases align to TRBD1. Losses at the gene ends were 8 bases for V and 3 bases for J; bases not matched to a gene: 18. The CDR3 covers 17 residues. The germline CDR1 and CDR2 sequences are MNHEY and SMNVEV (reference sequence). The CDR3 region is CASGTRGTASTHYGYTF. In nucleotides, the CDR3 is TGTGCCAGCGGAACCAGGGGGACGGCCTCAACTCACTATGGCTACACCTTC.

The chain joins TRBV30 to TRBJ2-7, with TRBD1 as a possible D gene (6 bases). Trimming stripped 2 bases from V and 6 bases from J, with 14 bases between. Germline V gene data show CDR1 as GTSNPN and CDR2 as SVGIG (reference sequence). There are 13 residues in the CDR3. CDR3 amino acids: CAWSRRDTFEQYV. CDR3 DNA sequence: TGTGCCTGGAGTCGACGGGACACTTTCGAGCAGTACGTC.

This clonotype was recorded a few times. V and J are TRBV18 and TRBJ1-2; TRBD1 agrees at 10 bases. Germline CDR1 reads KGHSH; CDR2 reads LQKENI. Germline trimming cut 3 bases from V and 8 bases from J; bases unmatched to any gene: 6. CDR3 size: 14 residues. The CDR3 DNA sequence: TGTGCCAGCTCACCTCGAGACAGGGGGCACGGCTACACCTTC. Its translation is CASSPRDRGHGYTF.